The rows below give T cell receptor beta chains drawn from one sample of a study of blood T cells in healthy people across ages. TCRdb reprocessed the 5' RACE reads via MiXCR and lists one record per CDR3 protein. The repertoire holds hundreds of thousands of distinct CDR3 sequences, with 24% as singletons. This sample was also put to use in a study of T cells of mothers and their children.

The source material was blood. These receptors originate from a boy aged 5-17 years in good health. Both conserved end residues are part of each CDR3. Each record gives: D gene, V gene, CDR3 protein. The D gene is left open where the match is weak.

TRBD1 | TRBV4-1 | CASSPGNRGSTNEKLFF
NA | TRBV7-9 | CASSLDWGQSPLHF
NA | TRBV29-1 | CSVQMGSGANVLTF
TRBD2 | TRBV7-2 | CASSLARTSLETQYF
NA | TRBV20-1 | CSAPSGHTEAFF
NA | TRBV7-2 | CASSVKSGYEQYF
TRBD2 | TRBV7-2 | CASSLAVGRAYEQYF
NA | TRBV6-5 | CASSTTEGGYTF
TRBD2 | TRBV7-2 | CASSLDLAGASGVYF
NA | TRBV5-5 | CASSCGTPGTNEKLFF
NA | TRBV6-1 | CASSPRFRGYNNYGYTF
TRBD1 | TRBV7-2 | CASRGTGKQETQYF
TRBD1 | TRBV4-1 | CASSQDRADYGYTF
TRBD1 | TRBV5-1 | CASSPTDRGRVDGYTF
TRBD2 | TRBV7-9 | CASAPTGGATDTQYF
NA | TRBV12-3/TRBV12-4 | CASSLSANIQYF
TRBD1 | TRBV18 | CASSQGGPGTEAFF
NA | TRBV10-3 | CATKWLVGYGYTF
TRBD2 | TRBV9 | CASSPQAGGVTYEQFF
TRBD1 | TRBV28 | CASSSRSGTGAGANVLTF
NA | TRBV20-1 | CSALLAGANVLTF
NA | TRBV12-3/TRBV12-4 | CASSAATSSYNSPLHF
NA | TRBV7-7 | CASSLALGIQETQYF
TRBD1 | TRBV7-9 | CASSSRTGVHEQFF
NA | TRBV19 | CASTPLWGPRTEAFF
TRBD1 | TRBV5-1 | CASRTGVGRNYGYTF
TRBD2 | TRBV20-1 | CSTWEGLETQYF